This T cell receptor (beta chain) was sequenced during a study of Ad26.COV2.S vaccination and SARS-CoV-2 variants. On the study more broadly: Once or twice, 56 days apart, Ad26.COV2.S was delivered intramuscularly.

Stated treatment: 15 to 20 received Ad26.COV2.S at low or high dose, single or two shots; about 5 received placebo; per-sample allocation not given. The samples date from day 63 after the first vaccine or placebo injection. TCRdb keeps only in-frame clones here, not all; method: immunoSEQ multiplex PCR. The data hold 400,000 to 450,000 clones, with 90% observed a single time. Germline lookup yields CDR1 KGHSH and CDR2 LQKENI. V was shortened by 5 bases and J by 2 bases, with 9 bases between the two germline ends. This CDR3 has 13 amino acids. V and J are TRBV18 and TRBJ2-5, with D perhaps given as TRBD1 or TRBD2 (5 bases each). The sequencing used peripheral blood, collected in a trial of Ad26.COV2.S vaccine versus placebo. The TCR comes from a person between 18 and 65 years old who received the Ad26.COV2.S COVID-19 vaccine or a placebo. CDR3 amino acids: CASSSRGQETQYF. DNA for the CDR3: TGTGCCAGCTCATCGAGGGGACAAGAGACCCAGTACTTC.